A selection of T cell receptor beta chains follows, all from one sample in a study of cytomegalovirus exposure and HLA in healthy donors. The table came from immunoSEQ multiplex PCR; TCRdb's copy has only in-frame clones and leaves some out. The data hold 80,000 or so clones, with 9.5% to 13% observed a single time. Source material: PBMCs. The receptors stem from a man between 60 and 70 years old in good health and CMV-seropositive. CDR3s include the opening cysteine and the closing phenylalanine or tryptophan. A D gene is named only where the DNA matches it firmly. Size is omitted from some rows. Given values are once, few, many or a class for expanded clones.

TGCAGTGCGCCCACTCTCAATGAGCAGTTCTTC,CSAPTLNEQFF,TRBJ2-1,few,TRBV20-1,NA
TGCGCCAGCAGTGAGGAGCGGGAGGACGGGCGAGAGACCCAGTACTTC,CASSEEREDGRETQYF,TRBJ2-5,NA,TRBV10-1,TRBD2
TGTGCCAGCAGCTTTCTTGCGGGCCGGGAGACCCAGTACTTC,CASSFLAGRETQYF,TRBJ2-5,NA,TRBV5-4,NA
TGTGCCAGCACCTTTCTGGACTCGACCGAGCAGTACTTC,CASTFLDSTEQYF,TRBJ2-7,few,TRBV7-8,NA
TGTGCCAGCTCACCTTTGACTAGCGGCACAGATACGCAGTATTTT,CASSPLTSGTDTQYF,TRBJ2-3,few,TRBV18,TRBD2
TGTGCCAGCAGTTTAACACCGACAGCGAACACTGAAGCTTTCTTT,CASSLTPTANTEAFF,TRBJ1-1,few,TRBV27,NA
TGTGCCAGCAGCCTTAGGATCGGCGGTGGCACAGATACGCAGTATTTT,CASSLRIGGGTDTQYF,TRBJ2-3,NA,TRBV27,NA
TGTGCCAGCAGGCTAAGAGCGGCGGGAGGGCCCTCGGGCACCGGGGAGCTGTTTTTT,CASRLRAAGGPSGTGELFF,TRBJ2-2,NA,TRBV7-8,TRBD2
TGTGCCAGCAGCCAGGGACAGGGGTATAATTCACCCCTCCACTTT,CASSQGQGYNSPLHF,TRBJ1-6,few,TRBV6-5,TRBD1
TGTGCCAGCAGCTCACAATCAGACTACGAGCAGTACTTC,CASSSQSDYEQYF,TRBJ2-7,NA,TRBV7-9,NA
TGTGCCAGCTCACCCGCAGACACCGGGGAGCTGTTTTTT,CASSPADTGELFF,TRBJ2-2,few,TRBV18,NA
TGTGCCAGCAGCTCCTGGAGATACCAAGAGACCCAGTACTTC,CASSSWRYQETQYF,TRBJ2-5,NA,TRBV5-6,NA
TGTGCCAGCAGCTTAGATAGCGGGAGCTCCTACGAGCAGTACTTC,CASSLDSGSSYEQYF,TRBJ2-7,NA,TRBV13,TRBD2
TGTGCCAGCATTCTATCTGGGGCCAACGTCCTGACTTTC,CASILSGANVLTF,TRBJ2-6,few,TRBV6-6,NA
TGTGCCAGCAGCACCTGGAGGGGGCAGAACACTGAAGCTTTCTTT,CASSTWRGQNTEAFF,TRBJ1-1,NA,TRBV7-9,TRBD1
TGTGCCAGCTCACCGTCGGCAGGGGAAAAACTGTTTTTT,CASSPSAGEKLFF,TRBJ1-4,NA,TRBV18,NA
TGTGCCATCAGCGAGGACGTCGGGAGACGGTACGAGCAGTTCTTC,CAISEDVGRRYEQFF,TRBJ2-1,NA,TRBV10-3,NA
TGTGCCAGCAGCCTGATGACAGAGCCCTACTATGGCTACACCTTC,CASSLMTEPYYGYTF,TRBJ1-2,few,TRBV7-2,NA
TGCGCCAGCAGGAAAGAACTAGCGGGGCTAGATGAGCAGTTCTTC,CASRKELAGLDEQFF,TRBJ2-1,NA,TRBV4-1,TRBD2
TGTGCCAGCAGCTTAGGGGGGGACCTGAACACTGAAGCTTTCTTT,CASSLGGDLNTEAFF,TRBJ1-1,NA,TRBV7-9,NA
TGTGCCAGCTCACCACTTTCGGATGAAAAACTGTTTTTT,CASSPLSDEKLFF,TRBJ1-4,few,TRBV18,NA
TGTGCCAGCTCACCTCGGAGTTTCGCTGAAGCTTTCTTT,CASSPRSFAEAFF,TRBJ1-1,NA,TRBV18,NA
TGTGCCAGCGGGGGCGGGAGTACCTACAATGAGCAGTTCTTC,CASGGGSTYNEQFF,TRBJ2-1,few,TRBV10-3,NA
TGTGCCACCAGCAGAGATCGAACGGTTTCCTATGGCTACACCTTC,CATSRDRTVSYGYTF,TRBJ1-2,NA,TRBV15,NA
TGTGCCTGGGGATTGACGGGTGACTACACCTTC,CAWGLTGDYTF,TRBJ1-2,few,TRBV30,NA
TGTGCCAGCTCCCCCGGGACTAGCGGGGTTATTGGGGAGACCCAGTACTTC,CASSPGTSGVIGETQYF,TRBJ2-5,NA,TRBV18,TRBD2
TGTGCCAGCAGCTTACGACAGGGGGCGGGTGCTGAAGCTTTCTTT,CASSLRQGAGAEAFF,TRBJ1-1,few,TRBV5-4,TRBD1
TGCACCATGCCCGGGGACAGGGGTCAGCCCCAGCATTTT,CTMPGDRGQPQHF,TRBJ1-5,few,TRBV1,NA
TGCGCCAGCAGCCAAGGTAGCGGGCCCTACGAGCAGTACTTC,CASSQGSGPYEQYF,TRBJ2-7,few,TRBV4-1,TRBD2
TGTGCCAGCAGTCCACGACAGTTCATGTACGAGCAGTACTTC,CASSPRQFMYEQYF,TRBJ2-7,NA,TRBV27,NA
TGTGCCAGCAGTGACGGCAGGGGTTTTGGTGGCTACACCTTC,CASSDGRGFGGYTF,TRBJ1-2,NA,TRBV6-4,NA
TGTGCCAGCAGTCCGACAGGGGTTAACTACAACTATGGCTACACCTTC,CASSPTGVNYNYGYTF,TRBJ1-2,NA,TRBV6-6,TRBD1
TGCGCCAGCAGCCACCCGGGACAGAGAAATGAGCAGTTCTTC,CASSHPGQRNEQFF,TRBJ2-1,few,TRBV5-1,TRBD1
TGTGCCAGCAGCGTACAGGGGGAAGGCAATCAGCACCAGCATTTT,CASSVQGEGNQHQHF,TRBJ1-5,few,TRBV7-9,TRBD1
TGCGCCAGTCAGATGGACAACCAAGAGACCCAGTACTTC,CASQMDNQETQYF,TRBJ2-5,NA,TRBV5-1,NA
TGTGCCAGCAGCTGGAGCGGGGGGCAAGAGACCCAGTACTTC,CASSWSGGQETQYF,TRBJ2-5,few,TRBV5-4,TRBD2
TGTGCCCAAAGTGGTCAGCGGGAGGCCGAGCAGTACTTC,CAQSGQREAEQYF,TRBJ2-7,NA,TRBV30,TRBD2
TGCGCCAGCAGCCATCAAGGGGTCATCAATGAGCAGTTCTTC,CASSHQGVINEQFF,TRBJ2-1,many,TRBV4-1,NA
TGTGCCAGCAGCGTAGAATTGCGGGATACGCAGTATTTT,CASSVELRDTQYF,TRBJ2-3,few,TRBV9,NA
TGCAGCGTCCAGGGGCCAGATACGCAGTATTTT,CSVQGPDTQYF,TRBJ2-3,few,TRBV29-1,NA
TGTGCCAGCAGCTCGGGGGGGGGTCAGCCCCAGCATTTT,CASSSGGGQPQHF,TRBJ1-5,NA,TRBV7-2,NA
TGTGCCAGTAGTGCAATAGGCAATCAGCCCCAGCATTTT,CASSAIGNQPQHF,TRBJ1-5,few,TRBV19,NA
TGTGCCAGTAGTATAGATCATCCAGGCGTAGCGGGAGGGGTCGGGGAGCTGTTTTTT,CASSIDHPGVAGGVGELFF,TRBJ2-2,NA,TRBV19,TRBD2
TGTGCCAGTAGTACGGGACAGAAACTAAACTATGGCTACACCTTC,CASSTGQKLNYGYTF,TRBJ1-2,few,TRBV19,TRBD1
TGCGCCAGCAGCTTATACAGGGGATCGGGGGAGACCCAGTACTTC,CASSLYRGSGETQYF,TRBJ2-5,NA,TRBV5-1,TRBD1
TGTGCCAGTGAGGGCTCTGGGGCCAACGTCCTGACTTTC,CASEGSGANVLTF,TRBJ2-6,large,TRBV6-6,NA
TGTGCCAGCAGTTTAAACTCAGGTGGAACAGATACGCAGTATTTT,CASSLNSGGTDTQYF,TRBJ2-3,few,TRBV28,NA
TGTGCCAGCAGCTTTCGGGGGCTAGCGGAAAACATTCAGTACTTC,CASSFRGLAENIQYF,TRBJ2-4,few,TRBV11-2,NA
TGTGCCAGCAGCTTAGTTTATTTGGTGGCGGGAGGGCCGAGGAATGAGCAGTTCTTC,CASSLVYLVAGGPRNEQFF,TRBJ2-1,NA,TRBV7-2,TRBD2
TGTGCCAGCAGCGTAGGTTATGCGGGAGGGTCTCACAATGAGCAGTTCTTC,CASSVGYAGGSHNEQFF,TRBJ2-1,few,TRBV9,TRBD2
TGCAGCGCCTTGCTAGCGGGAGTTCAAAATGAGCAGTTCTTC,CSALLAGVQNEQFF,TRBJ2-1,NA,TRBV29-1,TRBD2
TGTGCCAGCAGCTTAGCCCCGTCTGGAAACACCATATATTTT,CASSLAPSGNTIYF,TRBJ1-3,NA,TRBV7-9,NA
TGTGCCAGCAGCACCCGACGGGGAGGGGATGATACGCAGTATTTT,CASSTRRGGDDTQYF,TRBJ2-3,few,TRBV11-3,TRBD2
TGTGCCAGCACCGTTGACAGGTCGTACAATGAGCAGTTCTTC,CASTVDRSYNEQFF,TRBJ2-1,NA,TRBV6-5,NA
TGTGCCATCACGGGGGACAGCTCCTACGAGCAGTACTTC,CAITGDSSYEQYF,TRBJ2-7,few,TRBV10-3,NA